This T cell receptor (beta chain) came from a study of T-cell reconstitution after alpha-beta-depleted transplantation in children. CDR3 size: 15 residues. The V gene end was trimmed by 2 bases and the J gene end by 4 bases; junction bases not matched to a gene: 8. CDR1 and CDR2 (germline): MGHRA, YSYEKL. This sample's TCRbeta library carried unique molecular identifier barcodes. MiXCR was run by TCRdb on the PCR reads, yielding one entry per CDR3 protein. The sample lists around 960,000 distinct CDR3 sequences; about 26% were seen once. This sequence originates from a boy under two years old who had a stem cell transplant for SCID, so the T cells may come from the graft donor. The sample in question was PBMCs, mostly from graft donor cells, obtained 360 days after TCRalphabeta/CD19-depleted stem cell transplant. The V call is TRBV4-1, the J call TRBJ2-7, with 7 bases that match TRBD1. The CDR3 spells CASSQYQGVPYEQYF. DNA for the CDR3: TGCGCCAGCAGCCAATACCAGGGGGTTCCGTACGAGCAGTACTTC.